This paragraph covers one T cell receptor (beta chain) sequence. The source of the sample is a study of T cells in Graves' hyperthyroidism and ophthalmopathy. The CDR3 spans 16 residues. V gave up 4 bases and J gave up 2 bases; unmatched junction bases: 7. Germline assignment: CDR1 MGHRA and CDR2 YSYEKL. Amplified TCR beta CDR3 regions derived from RNA transcripts. The HTBI primer set served for first-round RT-PCR of the TCR CDR3. A single record per CDR3 protein comes from TCRdb applying MiXCR to the multiplex PCR reads. This table holds fewer than 400,000 distinct CDR3 sequences, roughly 15% found once.

The material sequenced was blood. This clonotype was sampled from a man between 25 and 39 years old with Graves' hyperthyroidism. The gene calls are TRBV4-1 and TRBJ2-3, with 9 nucleotides matching TRBD2. CDR3 in amino acids: CASSPRTSAITDTQYF. CDR3 bases: TGCGCCAGCAGCCCAAGGACTAGCGCCATCACAGATACGCAGTATTTT.